Shown below are 17 T cell receptor beta chains from a single sample sequenced in a study of shared clonotypes between healthy human individuals. Repertoires were generated with immunoSEQ multiplex PCR, while TCRdb's copy carries only in-frame clones and drops some. The profile covers about 1 million clones, with more than 60% appearing a single time and approximately 1.5% taken by the ten largest. Sequenced: memory CD4+ T cells sorted from blood. Subset in this sample: CD45RA-negative fraction. Receptor source: a man younger than 35 in good health.

In this sample, this clone turned up many times. The J gene is TRBJ1-5, the V gene TRBV2; D perhaps matches TRBD1 (5 bases). Germline V CDR1 and CDR2: SNHLY, FYNNEI. The V end was cut by 8 bases, the J end by 1 base, with 15 bases between. This CDR3 has 15 amino acids. The CDR3 coding sequence is TGTGCCAGCTCCGGGGACTCGGTGAGCAATCAGCCCCAGCATTTT. This sequence encodes CASSGDSVSNQPQHF.

The chain couples TRBV5-1 to TRBJ2-5; 15 positions agree with TRBD2. Germline values: CDR1 SGHRS, CDR2 YFSETQ. V shed 3 bases and J 5 bases; nucleotides not matched to a gene: 8. The length of the CDR3 is 17 residues. CDR3 DNA: TGCGCCAGCAGCTCCGGACTAGCGGGGGGGCCGGTCGAGACCCAGTACTTC. As protein: CASSSGLAGGPVETQYF. Drawing the rest from reference TRBV5-1 and TRBJ2-5, the complete variable domain is KAGVTQTPRYLIKTRGQQVTLSCSPISGHRSVSWYQQTPGQGLQFLFEYFSETQRNKGNFPGRFSGRQFSNSRSEMNVSTLELGDSALYLCASSSGLAGGPVETQYFGPGTRLLVL.

V usage is TRBV10-3 and J usage is TRBJ2-7; D unresolved. V lost 4 bases and J 4 bases, leaving 8 bases between the germline ends. Germline CDR1 and CDR2: ENHRY and SYGVKD. CDR3 length: 12 amino acids. DNA for the CDR3: TGTGCCATCAGTGGGAAGGGTTACGAGCAGTACTTC. Translating gives CAISGKGYEQYF.

The chain couples TRBV5-6 to TRBJ1-1, with 7 bases matching TRBD1. The V segment lost 5 bases and the J segment 4 bases; nucleotides outside the gene matches: 8. This CDR3 region has 14 residues. CDR1 is SGHDT and CDR2 is YYEEEE in the germline V gene. The CDR3 coding sequence is TGTGCCAGCAGTCGAGGGGGCCGGGGCACTGAAGCTTTCTTT. Its protein is CASSRGGRGTEAFF.

This chain links TRBV18 with TRBJ2-6, with D hard to call. Trimming took off 8 bases at V and 5 bases at J, with 7 bases between the two ends. CDR1 and CDR2 (germline): KGHSH, LQKENI. The CDR3 runs 12 residues. CDR3 in DNA: TGTGCCAGCGCGCTCAGGGCCAACGTCCTGACTTTC. Residues: CASALRANVLTF.

J is TRBJ2-5 and V is TRBV11-2; tentatively, D is TRBD2 (5 bases). Trimming pared 0 bases from V and 4 bases from J, leaving 12 bases between. This CDR3 is 15 amino acids long. Per the germline V gene, CDR1 is SGHAT and CDR2 is FQNNGV. In nucleotides, the CDR3 is TGTGCCAGCAGCTTAGATGGCCGGGAAGGAGAGACCCAGTACTTC. Residues: CASSLDGREGETQYF.

The chain is built from TRBV21-1 and TRBJ1-1; TRBD1, the D gene given by the table, was not confirmed from the DNA. TRBV21-1 is annotated as a pseudogene. The CDR3 extends over 15 amino acids. The CDR3 reads CASSERQGENTEAFF. In DNA, the CDR3 is TGTGCCAGCAGCGAGAGACAGGGGGAAAACACTGAAGCTTTCTTT.

This clone was recorded a few times. The rearrangement uses TRBV11-3 and TRBJ2-7, with D unresolved. This CDR3 is built from 16 residues. V dropped 4 bases and J dropped 6 bases, with 22 bases sitting between them. The germline CDR1 and CDR2 sequences are SGHNT and YENEEA. For the CDR3, the DNA is TGTGCCAGCAGCTCCGCGTCGCGCTCCCATTTTTTCGAGCAGTACTTC. This encodes CASSSASRSHFFEQYF.

The rearrangement links TRBV6-1 to TRBJ1-2, with D uncertain. This CDR3 is built from 16 residues. Germline assignment: CDR1 MNHNS and CDR2 SASEGT. The ends were cut back, 2 bases at V and 0 bases at J, with 13 bases in the middle. The CDR3 sequence is CASSEQSLIPNYGYTF. CDR3 bases: TGTGCCAGCAGTGAACAGAGCCTGATACCTAACTATGGCTACACCTTC.

V gene TRBV9 combines with J gene TRBJ1-6, with D perhaps TRBD1 (6 bases). The CDR3 is 16 residues long. The V and J ends lost 3 bases and 5 bases respectively, with 15 bases between them. Germline V gene sequence: CDR1 SGDLS, CDR2 YYNGEE. CDR3 sequence reads: CASSGGGAWDNSPLHF. DNA for the CDR3: TGTGCCAGCAGCGGAGGGGGGGCTTGGGATAATTCACCCCTCCACTTT. Full variable domain (rest looked up from reference TRBV9 and TRBJ1-6): DSGVTQTPKHLITATGQRVTLRCSPRSGDLSVYWYQQSLDQGLQFLIQYYNGEERAKGNILERFSAQQFPDLHSELNLSSLELGDSALYFCASSGGGAWDNSPLHFGNGTRLTVT.

This clone was counted ten times or more. The rearrangement uses TRBV4-2 and TRBJ2-1; TRBD2 matches at 13 bases. Germline V gene sequence: CDR1 LGHNA, CDR2 YNFKEQ. After removal of 4 bases from V and 8 bases from J, the junction contained 2 bases not matched to a gene. This CDR3 has 14 residues. As DNA, the CDR3 is TGTGCCAGCAGCCCTGGGACTAGCGGGGATGAGCAGTTCTTC. The encoded protein is CASSPGTSGDEQFF.

The genes are TRBV7-2 and TRBJ2-2; a weak D match, TRBD2 (6 bases). Germline CDR1 and CDR2: SGHTA and FQGNSA. The CDR3 runs to 15 residues. V was trimmed by 6 bases and J by 6 bases, leaving 17 bases between them. This CDR3 is CASRESLAEAGELFF. The CDR3 DNA reads as TGTGCCAGCAGAGAGTCATTAGCGGAGGCCGGGGAGCTGTTTTTT.

V usage is TRBV28 and J usage is TRBJ1-1; 12 positions agree with TRBD1. The germline V gene has CDR1 MDHEN and CDR2 SYDVKM. This CDR3 region has 14 residues. V dropped 9 bases and J dropped 9; count of bases not matched to a gene: 11. In DNA form, the CDR3 reads TGTGCCAGTACCTCTACCGGGACAGGGGGCAAAGCTTTCTTT. It codes for CASTSTGTGGKAFF.

With respect to this clone: This sequence is one base from a far larger clone and is likely a read error. The V call is TRBV9, the J call TRBJ2-3; D not certain. Germline assignment: CDR1 SGDLS and CDR2 YYNGEE. The CDR3 is 12 amino acids. Trimming cost V 4 bases and J 0 bases, with 3 bases left between them. The CDR3 nucleotides are TGTGCCAGCAGCTCCAGCACAGATACGCAGTATTTT. It translates to CASSSSTDTQYF.

The V gene is TRBV28, the J gene TRBJ2-2; D is ambiguous. Trimming took 4 bases from V and 6 from J, leaving 9 bases between them. CDR1 is MDHEN and CDR2 is SYDVKM in the germline V gene. This CDR3 is built from 13 residues. CDR3 sequence (DNA): TGTGCCAGCAGTTCCCCAGTGGCCGGGGAGCTGTTTTTT. This encodes CASSSPVAGELFF. The full variable domain, rest sourced from reference TRBV28 and TRBJ2-2, is DVKVTQSSRYLVKRTGEKVFLECVQDMDHENMFWYRQDPGLGLRLIYFSYDVKMKEKGDIPEGYSVSREKKERFSLILESASTNQTSMYLCASSSPVAGELFFGEGSRLTVL.

The rearrangement links TRBV5-1 to TRBJ1-1; D gene unclear. The CDR3 consists of 15 residues. Germline-derived CDR1 and CDR2 are SGHRS and YFSETQ. V gave up 0 bases and J gave up 0 bases, with 9 bases separating them. The CDR3 coding sequence is TGCGCCAGCAGCTTGGGTGCCGGCCTGAACACTGAAGCTTTCTTT. This sequence encodes CASSLGAGLNTEAFF.

A single count supports this clone. The J gene is TRBJ2-4, the V gene TRBV7-2; 8 nucleotides line up with TRBD2. This CDR3 contains 14 residues. V trimming: 5 bases; J trimming: 9 bases; junction bases outside the gene matches: 9. In germline, CDR1 is SGHTA, CDR2 FQGNSA. The CDR3 loop is CASSPGLVIGIQYF. The CDR3 DNA reads as TGTGCCAGCAGCCCGGGACTAGTGATTGGCATTCAGTACTTC.